This passage covers 13 T cell receptor beta chains from one sample sequenced in a study of spatial heterogeneity in lung cancer. Via MiXCR, TCRdb re-called the 5' RACE reads, giving one row per CDR3 protein. The sample lists about 10,000 distinct CDR3 sequences; 6% to 7.5% were seen once. As to time point: sample taken at primary tumor resection. Sequenced here: normal lung tissue next to the tumor, sampled at surgery. These receptors originate from a male donor with early-stage non-small cell lung cancer.

This clonotype came up many times. The CDR3 protein is CASSLGVAGSGGQETQYF. CDR3 DNA: TGTGCCAGCAGCTTAGGCGTAGCGGGTAGCGGGGGCCAAGAGACCCAGTACTTC. The rearrangement links TRBV11-2 to TRBJ2-5, with 9 bases that match TRBD2. Trimming took 1 base from V and 1 from J; bases not matched to a gene: 10. The CDR3 totals 18 residues. Germline V gene lookup returns CDR1 SGHAT and CDR2 FQNNGV.

The chain combines TRBV12-3 or TRBV12-4 with TRBJ2-2, with 10 bases matching TRBD1. Trimming cost V 7 bases and J 6 bases; bases outside gene matches: 2. CDR3 length: 13 amino acids. CDR3 amino acids: CASNGQGAGELFF. In DNA, the CDR3 is TGTGCCAGCAACGGACAGGGGGCCGGGGAGCTGTTTTTT.

There are a few counts of this clonotype. V gene TRBV12-3 or TRBV12-4 combines with J gene TRBJ1-5; D gene unclear. The ends were cut back, 4 bases at V and 10 bases at J, with 14 bases in the middle. The CDR3 consists of 13 residues. This CDR3 reads CASSSQVPGPQHF. The CDR3 coding sequence is TGTGCCAGCAGTTCCCAGGTGCCGGGACCCCAGCATTTT.

This clonotype was detected ten times or more. The chain couples TRBV3-1 to TRBJ2-7; a weak D match, TRBD2 (5 bases). In germline, CDR1 is LGHDT, CDR2 YNNKEL (reference sequence). V dropped 1 base and J dropped 2 bases, with 9 bases sitting between them. There are 14 residues in the CDR3. The CDR3 bases are TGTGCCAGCAGCCAAGGAACTAGAACCTACGAGCAGTACTTC. It yields the protein CASSQGTRTYEQYF.

This clonotype was counted at least ten times. This chain joins TRBV6-2 or TRBV6-3 and TRBJ2-3, with no clear D. Between the trimmed V and J ends, which lost 4 bases and 10 bases, there was a span of 15 bases. Germline CDR1 and CDR2: MNHEY and SVGEGT. The CDR3 has 13 residues. The CDR3 DNA reads as TGTGCCAGCAGTTCACTCAACGAGCCCTCGCAGTATTTT. Translation gives CASSSLNEPSQYF.

In this sample, this clonotype turned up many times. The V and J genes are TRBV30 and TRBJ2-3, with TRBD2 matching 12 bases. This CDR3 comprises 15 residues. J gave up 2 bases and V 2 bases, and 2 bases lay outside the gene matches. Germline lookup yields CDR1 GTSNPN and CDR2 SVGIG (reference sequence). CDR3 nucleotide sequence: TGTGCCTGGAGTCTAGCGGGAGGGTTCACAGATACGCAGTATTTT. It codes for CAWSLAGGFTDTQYF.

This clonotype is classed as medium-sized (0.01 to 0.1%). This chain links TRBV10-1 with TRBJ2-1; 8 bases fit TRBD2. V lost 2 bases, J lost 4 bases, and 10 bases stayed unmatched. The CDR3 sequence is 17 residues long. The germline CDR1 and CDR2 sequences are WNHNN and SYGVQD (reference sequence). For the CDR3, the DNA is TGCGCCAGCAGTGAGGCCCAGCGGGAGAGTCGGTACAATGAGCAGTTCTTC. Translated: CASSEAQRESRYNEQFF.

This clonotype is judged large. This chain connects TRBV18 to TRBJ1-1; 9 bases line up with TRBD1. CDR1 KGHSH and CDR2 LQKENI come from the germline V gene. This CDR3 has 16 residues. The ends lost 3 bases at V and 2 bases at J; junction bases unmatched: 7. The CDR3 DNA is TGTGCCAGCTCACCCCGAGCACAGGGGGCTAACACTGAAGCTTTCTTT. Residues: CASSPRAQGANTEAFF.

CDR3 sequence reads: CASSQGFRGSEKLFF. The CDR3 DNA reads as TGTGCCAGCAGCCAAGGGTTCAGGGGGAGTGAAAAACTGTTTTTT. The J gene is TRBJ1-4, the V gene TRBV3-1; the match to TRBD1 covers 7 bases. The CDR3 runs to 15 residues. V was pared by 1 base and J by 7 bases, with 6 bases of the junction left unmatched. CDR1 and CDR2 from the germline V gene are LGHDT and YNNKEL (reference sequence).

This clonotype was seen a handful of times. The rearrangement uses TRBV2 and TRBJ2-5; D is perhaps TRBD2 (6 bases). Germline values: CDR1 SNHLY, CDR2 FYNNEI. CDR3 length equals 14 residues. Trimming stripped 6 bases from V and 5 bases from J, with 16 bases between. The CDR3 nucleotides read TGTGCCAGCAGCCAAGGTCGGGGGAGGGAGACCCAGTACTTC. It translates to CASSQGRGRETQYF.

This clonotype was recorded many times. This chain links TRBV7-9 with TRBJ2-5; the match to TRBD1 covers 9 bases. V trimming: 6 bases; J trimming: 4 bases; junction bases outside the gene matches: 3. The CDR3 length is 13 residues. Germline V lookup: CDR1 SEHNR, CDR2 FQNEAQ (reference sequence). Here the CDR3 DNA reads TGTGCCAGCAGGCGGGGACAGGGAGAGACCCAGTACTTC. This sequence encodes CASRRGQGETQYF.

At least ten counts were recorded for this clonotype. V is TRBV30 and J is TRBJ1-5; D remains unclear. Germline V gene sequence: CDR1 GTSNPN, CDR2 SVGIG (reference sequence). V shed 1 base and J shed 4 bases, with 14 bases lying between them. The CDR3 spans 15 residues. The CDR3 DNA sequence: TGTGCCTGGAGTGGCCTGAGTCGGGGTAATCAGCCCCAGCATTTT. Translating gives CAWSGLSRGNQPQHF.

The chain combines TRBV10-3 with TRBJ1-1, with D maybe TRBD1 (6 bases). The CDR3 is made up of 15 amino acids. CDR1 is ENHRY and CDR2 is SYGVKD in the germline V gene. With 8 bases removed from V and 5 bases from J, the gap between germline ends came to 21 bases. The CDR3 coding sequence is TGTGCCATCGGTTTAGCAGGGGCACACCTAACTGAAGCTTTCTTT. This encodes CAIGLAGAHLTEAFF.